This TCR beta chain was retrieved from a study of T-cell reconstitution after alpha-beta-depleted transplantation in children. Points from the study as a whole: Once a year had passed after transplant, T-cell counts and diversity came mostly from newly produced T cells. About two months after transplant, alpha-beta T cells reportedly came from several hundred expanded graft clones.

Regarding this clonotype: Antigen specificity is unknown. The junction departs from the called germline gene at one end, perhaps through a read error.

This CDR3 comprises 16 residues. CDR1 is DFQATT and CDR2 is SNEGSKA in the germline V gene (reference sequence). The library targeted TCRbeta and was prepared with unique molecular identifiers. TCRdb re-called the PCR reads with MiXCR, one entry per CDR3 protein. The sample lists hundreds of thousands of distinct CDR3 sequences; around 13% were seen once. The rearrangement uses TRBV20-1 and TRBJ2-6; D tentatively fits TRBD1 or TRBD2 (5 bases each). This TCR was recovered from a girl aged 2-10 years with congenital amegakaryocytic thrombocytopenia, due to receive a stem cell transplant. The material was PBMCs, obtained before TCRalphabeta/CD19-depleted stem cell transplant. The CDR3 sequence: CSAPRETVSGANVPTF. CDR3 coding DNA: TGCAGTGCCCCCAGGGAGACGGTTTCTGGGGCCAACGTCCCGACTTTC.